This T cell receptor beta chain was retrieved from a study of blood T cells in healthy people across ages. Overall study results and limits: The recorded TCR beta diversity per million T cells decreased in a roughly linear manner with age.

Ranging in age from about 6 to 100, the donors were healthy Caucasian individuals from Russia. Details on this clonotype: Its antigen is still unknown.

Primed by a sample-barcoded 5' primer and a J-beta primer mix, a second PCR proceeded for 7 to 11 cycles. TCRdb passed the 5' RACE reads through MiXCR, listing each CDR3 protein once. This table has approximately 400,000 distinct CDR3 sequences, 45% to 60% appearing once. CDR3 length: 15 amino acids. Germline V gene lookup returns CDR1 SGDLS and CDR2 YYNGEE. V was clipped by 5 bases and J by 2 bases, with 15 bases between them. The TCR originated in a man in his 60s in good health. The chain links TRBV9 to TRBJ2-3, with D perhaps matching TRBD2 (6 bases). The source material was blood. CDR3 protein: CASRDPGRYTDTQYF. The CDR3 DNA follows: TGTGCCAGCAGGGACCCGGGGAGGTACACAGATACGCAGTATTTT.